Given below is one T cell receptor (beta chain) in context. Its antigen is unknown. These data belong to a study of CD8+ T cells in alopecia areata. Findings of the study overall: In scalp and blood, many expanded lesional clones persisted during tofacitinib. Higher clonality and more expanded CD8+ clones appeared in lesional than normal scalp.

Investigators isolated RNA and reverse transcribed it into cDNA to act as the sequencing template. Using immunoSEQ multiplex PCR, the repertoire was profiled, and TCRdb retains in-frame clones only, with some absent. The data contain about 190,000 clones, roughly three fifths of them singletons. The CDR3 runs to 14 residues. The V end lost 4 bases, the J end lost 1 base, and 8 bases lay between the germline ends. Germline CDR1 and CDR2: SGHRS and YFSETQ. The treatment: oral pan-JAK inhibitor, 5-10 mg twice daily. The gene calls are TRBV5-1 and TRBJ2-2, with D possibly called TRBD1 or TRBD2 (5 bases each). The sequence was collected from a human donor with alopecia areata. The source was CD4+ T cells sorted from blood, collected at week 4, from a patient treated with tofacitinib. In DNA, the CDR3 is TGCGCCAGCAGCCGGGACGGGAACACCGGGGAGCTGTTTTTT. Protein sequence: CASSRDGNTGELFF.